This T cell receptor beta chain appears in the sequencing data of a study of blood T cell repertoires in COVID-19. At the level of the study: Sample material is recorded as cDNA or gDNA derived from T cells, B-cell-depleted T cells, or PBMCs.

This CDR3 is 15 amino acids long. The V and J ends lost 4 bases and 3 bases, in that order; junction bases with no gene match: 5. Germline CDR1 and CDR2: LGHDT and YNNKEL (reference sequence). Per the original data handling: Amplification of reference gene primers provided the estimated nucleated cell counts. TCRdb keeps only in-frame clones here, not all; method: immunoSEQ multiplex PCR. For V, J and clone size, that table is used; D and trimming come from the DNA. The sample holds 40,000 or so clones, roughly 80% seen once. Sequenced material: peripheral blood. The chain carries TRBV3-1 (or the pseudogene TRBV3-2) and TRBJ1-5, with 8 positions matching TRBD1. This sequence originates from a human donor with acute or convalescent COVID-19. The donor label of this sample is uncertain. CDR3 sequence: CASSRGTGNNQPQHF. CDR3 coding DNA: TGTGCCAGCAGCCGTGGGACAGGTAACAATCAGCCCCAGCATTTT.